Below, 15 T cell receptor beta chains from the same sample are listed, as sequenced in a study of blood T cell repertoires in COVID-19. Sequencing was performed with immunoSEQ multiplex PCR; in TCRdb, only in-frame clones are kept and a portion is missing. The sample lists under 130,000 clones; 85% to 90% were seen once. Sequencing used peripheral blood. These receptor sequences come from a human donor in a cohort sampled during active COVID-19.

CDR3 residues: CASTRGLAGGRNEQFF. CDR3 nucleotides: TGCGCCAGCACCCGGGGGCTAGCGGGAGGGCGCAATGAGCAGTTCTTC. The rearrangement uses TRBV4-1 and TRBJ2-1, with TRBD2 identical over 12 bases. The CDR3 consists of 16 residues. The junction had 10 bases not matched to a gene; V was cut back by 7 bases and J by 6 bases. CDR1 is MGHRA and CDR2 is YSYEKL in the germline V gene.

The rearrangement uses TRBV14 and TRBJ1-4; D remains ambiguous. The CDR3 loop spans 13 amino acids. Germline CDR1 reads SGHDN; CDR2 reads FVKESK. Between the trimmed V and J ends, which lost 7 bases and 6 bases, there was a span of 12 bases. CDR3 loop: CASKGRDYEKLFF. CDR3 nucleotide sequence: TGTGCCAGCAAAGGCAGAGACTATGAAAAACTGTTTTTT.

V gene TRBV7-9 combines with J gene TRBJ1-1, with 7 positions matching TRBD1. Germline CDR1 reads SEHNR; CDR2 reads FQNEAQ (reference sequence). The V gene end was trimmed by 2 bases and the J gene end by 5 bases; junction bases not matched to a gene: 8. The CDR3 is 15 residues long. CDR3 sequence: CASSLRQGVSTEAFF. CDR3 in DNA: TGTGCCAGCAGCTTACGGCAGGGGGTTAGTACTGAAGCTTTCTTT. Based on the CDR3 plus reference TRBV7-9 and TRBJ1-1, the full variable domain is DTGVSQNPRHKITKRGQNVTFRCDPISEHNRLYWYRQTLGQGPEFLTYFQNEAQLEKSRLLSDRFSAERPKGSFSTLEIQRTEQGDSAMYLCASSLRQGVSTEAFFGQGTRLTVV.

CDR3 residues: CSVEGGGPDNEQFF. CDR3 coding DNA: TGCAGCGTTGAGGGGGGAGGGCCCGACAATGAGCAGTTCTTC. The gene calls are TRBV29-1 and TRBJ2-1; 7 bases match TRBD2. This CDR3 is 14 amino acids long. Germline CDR1 SQVTM, CDR2 ANQGSEA. The V and J ends lost 3 bases and 5 bases, in that order; junction bases with no gene match: 7.

The chain links TRBV6-6 to TRBJ1-1; D might be TRBD1 (5 bases). Trimming removed 6 bases from V and 1 base from J, with 12 bases in between. The CDR3 consists of 14 residues. CDR1 is MNHNY and CDR2 is SVGAGI in the germline V gene (reference sequence). The DNA of the CDR3 is TGTGCCAGCAGAGCCAGGGACTCGAACACTGAAGCTTTCTTT. It translates to CASRARDSNTEAFF.

The rearrangement links TRBV6-5 to TRBJ1-4; possible D gene TRBD1, 6 bases. Trimming pared 5 bases from V and 3 bases from J, leaving 10 bases between. The germline V gene encodes CDR1 MNHEY and CDR2 SVGAGI. The CDR3 loop spans 14 amino acids. The CDR3 DNA is TGTGCCAGCAGTACGGGACACTCTAATGAAAAACTGTTTTTT. Translated, it gives CASSTGHSNEKLFF.

V is TRBV28 and J is TRBJ2-7; 7 positions match TRBD1. The CDR3 contains 14 residues. The germline V gene encodes CDR1 MDHEN and CDR2 SYDVKM. Germline trimming cut 6 bases from V and 1 base from J; bases unmatched to any gene: 6. CDR3 coding DNA: TGTGCCAGCAGGGTAGGGGGCGCATCCTACGAGCAGTACTTC. It encodes CASRVGGASYEQYF.

The chain recombines TRBV15 with TRBJ2-7; maybe TRBD1 (5 bases). Germline V CDR1 and CDR2: LNHNV, YYDKDF (reference sequence). V was pared by 2 bases and J by 5 bases, with 13 bases between. The CDR3 is 14 residues long. CDR3 sequence: CATSRRPVRDEQYF. The DNA of the CDR3 is TGTGCCACCAGCAGAAGACCAGTCAGGGACGAGCAGTACTTC.

V usage is TRBV11-2 and J usage is TRBJ2-3, with D possibly matching TRBD2 (6 bases). Germline V gene sequence: CDR1 SGHAT, CDR2 FQNNGV. The V end lost 5 bases, the J end lost 4 bases, and 13 bases lay between the germline ends. The CDR3 has 14 residues. CDR3 sequence (DNA): TGTGCCAGCAGCGGAGGGCTAGCAGCAGATACGCAGTATTTT. Its translation: CASSGGLAADTQYF.

The chain is built from TRBV25-1 and TRBJ1-1; 7 positions match TRBD1. The CDR3 has 13 amino acids. The V gene's germline CDR1 is MGHDK and CDR2 SYGVNS. V lost 6 bases, J lost 1 base, and 2 bases stayed unmatched. In DNA, the CDR3 is TGTGCCAGCAGGACAGGGTGGAACACTGAAGCTTTCTTT. This sequence encodes CASRTGWNTEAFF.

This clone was observed a handful of times. This chain uses TRBV15 with TRBJ2-4; TRBD2 is a possible D gene (5 bases). The V gene lost 0 bases and the J gene lost 1 base, with 25 bases spanning the gap. CDR1 is LNHNV and CDR2 is YYDKDF in the germline V gene (reference sequence). This CDR3 region has 21 residues. The CDR3 here is CATSRDSAVASLTGAKNIQYF. The CDR3 nucleotides read TGTGCCACCAGCAGAGATAGTGCTGTAGCGAGTCTTACGGGGGCCAAAAACATTCAGTACTTC.

This chain connects TRBV5-8 to TRBJ2-2, with 9 bases that match TRBD1. Germline V CDR1 and CDR2: SGHTS, YDEGEE. V lost 6 bases and J lost 0; bases outside the gene matches: 9. There are 17 residues in the CDR3. CDR3 protein: CASIDYRGLSNTGELFF. CDR3 nucleotides: TGTGCCAGCATCGATTACAGGGGGCTTTCGAACACCGGGGAGCTGTTTTTT.

V and J are TRBV9 and TRBJ1-3, with 7 bases matching TRBD1. The V segment lost 3 bases and the J segment 7 bases; nucleotides outside the gene matches: 10. Germline V gene data show CDR1 as SGDLS and CDR2 as YYNGEE. The CDR3 is 15 residues long. CDR3 loop: CASSAGDSLWNTIYF. DNA of the CDR3: TGTGCCAGCAGCGCCGGGGACAGTCTTTGGAACACCATATATTTT.

This clone was detected once. Here the CDR3 reads CAWSGVAGVTDTQYF. The CDR3 DNA reads as TGTGCCTGGAGTGGGGTAGCGGGAGTAACAGATACGCAGTATTTT. The chain links TRBV30 to TRBJ2-3; 9 bases match TRBD2. V was clipped by 1 base and J by 3 bases; unmatched bases: 5. The CDR3 has 15 amino acids. Germline V gene data show CDR1 as GTSNPN and CDR2 as SVGIG (reference sequence). The full variable domain, in which reference TRBV30 and TRBJ2-3 provide the parts outside the CDR3, is SQTIHQWPATLVQPVGSPLSLECTVEGTSNPNLYWYRQAAGRGLQLLFYSVGIGQISSEVPQNLSASRPQDRQFILSSKKLLLSDSGFYLCAWSGVAGVTDTQYFGPGTRLTVL.

This chain joins TRBV9 and TRBJ2-3, with 10 bases identical to TRBD2. Per germline, CDR1 SGDLS and CDR2 YYNGEE. Unmatched junction bases numbered 9, after V lost 5 bases and J lost 6 bases. The CDR3 totals 15 residues. CDR3 nucleotides: TGTGCCAGCAGTTCGGGAGCGGGGGGGGAGGATACGCAGTATTTT. The encoded protein is CASSSGAGGEDTQYF.